The clone carrying this T cell receptor beta chain was observed once. The CDR3 runs 14 residues. V trimming: 5 bases; J trimming: 4 bases; junction bases outside the gene matches: 4. Germline assignment: CDR1 KGHSH and CDR2 LQKENI. The record originates from a study of blood T cell repertoires in COVID-19. In the study overall: Whether acute or convalescent, the COVID-19 samples came from the United States, Italy and Spain. PBMCs, B-cell-depleted T cells, or T cells provided the cDNA or gDNA that made up the material.

The authors' processing: Reference gene primer amplification in the assay estimated nucleated cell counts. Method: immunoSEQ multiplex PCR; TCRdb's copy keeps in-frame clones and lacks some. V and J calls and clone size come straight from that table; D and trimming were deduced from the DNA. The table records fewer than 200,000 clones, approximately 85% of them present only once. The sequencing sample was made of peripheral blood. The sequence derives from a man aged 55 to 69 who had recovered from COVID-19. The chain is built from TRBV18 and TRBJ1-2, with 10 bases matching TRBD1. Here the CDR3 reads CASSETGGSYGYTF. The CDR3 DNA reads as TGTGCCAGCTCAGAGACAGGGGGCTCCTATGGCTACACCTTC. The variable domain in full, completed from reference TRBV18 and TRBJ1-2, reads NAGVMQNPRHLVRRRGQEARLRCSPMKGHSHVYWYRQLPEEGLKFMVYLQKENIIDESGMPKERFSAEFPKEGPSILRIQQVVRGDSAAYFCASSETGGSYGYTFGSGTRLTVV.